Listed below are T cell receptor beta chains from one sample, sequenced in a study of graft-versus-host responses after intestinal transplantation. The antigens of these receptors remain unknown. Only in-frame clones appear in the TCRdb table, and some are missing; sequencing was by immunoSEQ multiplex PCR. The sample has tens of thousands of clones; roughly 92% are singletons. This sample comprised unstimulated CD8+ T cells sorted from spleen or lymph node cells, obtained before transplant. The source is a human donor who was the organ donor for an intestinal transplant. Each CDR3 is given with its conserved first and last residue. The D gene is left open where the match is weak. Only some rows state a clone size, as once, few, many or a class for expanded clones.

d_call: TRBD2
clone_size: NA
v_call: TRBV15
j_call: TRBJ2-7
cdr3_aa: CATSRPAGGPYEQYF
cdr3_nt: TGTGCCACCAGCAGACCAGCGGGAGGGCCCTACGAGCAGTACTTC

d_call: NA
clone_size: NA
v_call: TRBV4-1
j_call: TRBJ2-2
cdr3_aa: CASSQTRGGTGELFF
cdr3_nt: TGCGCCAGCAGCCAAACCAGGGGTGGCACCGGGGAGCTGTTTTTT

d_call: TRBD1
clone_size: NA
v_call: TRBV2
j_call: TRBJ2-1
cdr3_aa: CATWPMTGSGEQFF
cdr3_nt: TGTGCCACCTGGCCAATGACAGGGAGTGGTGAGCAGTTCTTC

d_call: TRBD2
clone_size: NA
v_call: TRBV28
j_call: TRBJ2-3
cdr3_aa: CASSTPGTSGSQGTDTQYF
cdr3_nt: TGTGCCAGCAGTACGCCCGGGACTAGCGGGAGCCAGGGCACAGATACGCAGTATTTT

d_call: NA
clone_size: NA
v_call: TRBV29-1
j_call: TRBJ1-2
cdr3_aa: CSVAAHPYGYTF
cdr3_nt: TGCAGCGTGGCGGCCCACCCCTATGGCTACACCTTC

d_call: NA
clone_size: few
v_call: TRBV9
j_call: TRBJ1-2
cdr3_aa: CASSGARGYTF
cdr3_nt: TGTGCCAGCAGCGGGGCTCGGGGCTACACCTTC

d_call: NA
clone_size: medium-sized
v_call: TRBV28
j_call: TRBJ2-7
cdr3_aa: CASSLGIGYEQYF
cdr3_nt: TGTGCCAGCAGTTTGGGCATAGGTTACGAGCAGTACTTC

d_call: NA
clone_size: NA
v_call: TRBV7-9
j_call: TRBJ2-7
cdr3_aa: CASSLWAGLAYEQYF
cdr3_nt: TGTGCCAGCAGCTTATGGGCCGGCCTCGCCTACGAGCAGTACTTC

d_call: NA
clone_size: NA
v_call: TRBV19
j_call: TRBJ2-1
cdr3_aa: CASSIGLDNEQFF
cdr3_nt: TGTGCCAGTAGTATAGGACTGGACAATGAGCAGTTCTTC

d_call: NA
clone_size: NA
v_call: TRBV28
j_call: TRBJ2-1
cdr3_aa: CASSFPDASYNEQFF
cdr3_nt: TGTGCCAGCAGTTTCCCGGACGCCTCCTACAATGAGCAGTTCTTC

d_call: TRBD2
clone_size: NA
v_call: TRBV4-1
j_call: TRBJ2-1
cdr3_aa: CASSQDLGLSYNEQFF
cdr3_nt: TGCGCCAGCAGCCAAGATCTGGGACTATCCTACAATGAGCAGTTCTTC

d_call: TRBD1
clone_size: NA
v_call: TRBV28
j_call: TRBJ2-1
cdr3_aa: CASRLTGGVYNEQFF
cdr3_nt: TGTGCCAGCAGGTTAACAGGGGGAGTCTACAATGAGCAGTTCTTC

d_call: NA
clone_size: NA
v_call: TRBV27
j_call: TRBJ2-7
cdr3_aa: CASSFGPSSYEQYF
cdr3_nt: TGTGCCAGCAGTTTCGGGCCCAGCTCCTACGAGCAGTACTTC

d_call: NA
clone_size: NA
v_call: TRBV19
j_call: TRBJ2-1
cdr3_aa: CASSLLGGPNEQFF
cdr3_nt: TGTGCCAGTAGCTTATTAGGGGGACCCAATGAGCAGTTCTTC

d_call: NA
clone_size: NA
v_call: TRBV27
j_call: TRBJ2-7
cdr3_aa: CASSPSWGYEQYF
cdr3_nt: TGTGCCAGCAGTCCAAGCTGGGGCTACGAGCAGTACTTC

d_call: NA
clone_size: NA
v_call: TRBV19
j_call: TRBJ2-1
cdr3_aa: CASSIGLNSEQFF
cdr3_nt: TGTGCCAGTAGTATTGGGCTAAACAGTGAGCAGTTCTTC

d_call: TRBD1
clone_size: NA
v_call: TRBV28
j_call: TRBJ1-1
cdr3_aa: CASNARGLHTEAFF
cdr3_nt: TGTGCCAGCAACGCCAGGGGGCTGCACACTGAAGCTTTCTTT

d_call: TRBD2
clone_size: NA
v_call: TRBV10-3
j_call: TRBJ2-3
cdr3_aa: CAISLKLLRTSGRTDTQYF
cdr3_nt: TGTGCCATCAGTTTAAAGCTGCTAAGGACTAGCGGGAGAACAGATACGCAGTATTTT

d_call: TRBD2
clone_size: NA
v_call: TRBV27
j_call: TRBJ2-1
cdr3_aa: CASSLYLAGESYNEQFF
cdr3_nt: TGTGCCAGCAGTTTATATTTGGCGGGAGAATCCTACAATGAGCAGTTCTTC

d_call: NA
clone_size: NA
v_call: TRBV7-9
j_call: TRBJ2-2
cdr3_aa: CASSLGAGELFF
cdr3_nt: TGTGCCAGCAGCTTAGGGGCCGGGGAGCTGTTTTTT